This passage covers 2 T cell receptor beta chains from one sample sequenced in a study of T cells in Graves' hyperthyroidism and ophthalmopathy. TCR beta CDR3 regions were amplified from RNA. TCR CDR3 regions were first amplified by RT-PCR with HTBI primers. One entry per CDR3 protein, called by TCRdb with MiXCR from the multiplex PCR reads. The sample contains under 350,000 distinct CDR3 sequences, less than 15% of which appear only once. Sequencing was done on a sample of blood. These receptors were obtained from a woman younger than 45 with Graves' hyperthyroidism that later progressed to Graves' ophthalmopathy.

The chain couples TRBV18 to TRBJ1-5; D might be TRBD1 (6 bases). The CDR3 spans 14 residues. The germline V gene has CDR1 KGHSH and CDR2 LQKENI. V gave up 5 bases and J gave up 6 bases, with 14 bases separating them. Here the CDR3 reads CASSKNREGQPQHF. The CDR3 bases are TGTGCCAGCTCAAAAAACAGGGAAGGTCAGCCCCAGCATTTT. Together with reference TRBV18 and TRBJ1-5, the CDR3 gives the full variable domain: NAGVMQNPRHLVRRRGQEARLRCSPMKGHSHVYWYRQLPEEGLKFMVYLQKENIIDESGMPKERFSAEFPKEGPSILRIQQVVRGDSAAYFCASSKNREGQPQHFGDGTRLSIL.

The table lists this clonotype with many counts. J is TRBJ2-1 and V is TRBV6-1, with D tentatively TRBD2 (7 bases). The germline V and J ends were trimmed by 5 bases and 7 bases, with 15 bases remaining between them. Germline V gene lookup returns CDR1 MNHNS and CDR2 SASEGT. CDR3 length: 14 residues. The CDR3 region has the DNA TGTGCCAGCAGTAAAAGGGAGGGGGGTAATGAGCAGTTCTTC. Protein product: CASSKREGGNEQFF.